One and the same sample provided the 27 T cell receptor beta chains below, sequenced in a study of cytomegalovirus exposure and HLA in healthy donors (TCRdb year 2017). Library prep was done by the immunoSEQ multiplex PCR assay. For the multiplex PCR, a mixture combining 60 forward primers for TCR Vbeta segments and 13 reverse primers for TCR Jbeta segments was used. TCRdb re-hosts the immuneACCESS table, in-frame sequences only. Its copies lack some clones; in the studies checked, an unresolved V gene accounts for under half of them, and the cause for the rest is not known. In this sample the table shows tens of thousands of clones, over 70% of which occur a single time. Clones ranked in the top ten supply approximately 1.2% of the sample. What was sequenced was PBMCs. These receptors were taken from a girl aged 2 to 10 in good health and CMV-seropositive.

The chain uses TRBV6-5 and TRBJ2-7; D not certain. The CDR3 is 13 amino acids. V gave up 2 bases and J gave up 0 bases, with 5 bases separating them. Germline loops: CDR1 MNHEY, CDR2 SVGAGI. The CDR3 loop reads CASSYISSYEQYF. CDR3 coding DNA: TGTGCCAGCAGTTACATCAGCTCCTACGAGCAGTACTTC.

In nucleotides, the CDR3 is TGCAGCGTTGTAGGAGGCGCGGGCTACAATGAGCAGTTCTTC. Translated: CSVVGGAGYNEQFF. This chain uses TRBV29-1 with TRBJ2-1, with a possible D match to TRBD2 (5 bases). This CDR3 comprises 14 residues. Germline V CDR1 and CDR2: SQVTM, ANQGSEA. With 4 bases removed from V and 3 bases from J, the gap between germline ends came to 13 bases.

J is TRBJ1-2 and V is TRBV5-1; D possibly corresponds to TRBD1 (6 bases). CDR1 SGHRS and CDR2 YFSETQ come from the germline V gene. Between the trimmed V and J ends, which lost 0 bases and 1 base, there was a span of 10 bases. The CDR3 sequence is 15 residues long. Written as DNA, the CDR3 is TGCGCCAGCAGCTTGGCAGGACAGAATAACTATGGCTACACCTTC. Amino acid sequence: CASSLAGQNNYGYTF.

This clone was found once. The chain couples TRBV29-1 to TRBJ2-1, with D uncertain. This CDR3 has 10 amino acids. Between the trimmed V and J ends, which lost 7 bases and 10 bases, there was a span of 11 bases. Germline CDR1 and CDR2: SQVTM and ANQGSEA. The CDR3 region has the DNA TGCAGCGGCTTGACAACGGAGCAGTTCTTC. Encoded protein: CSGLTTEQFF.

The chain combines TRBV4-1 with TRBJ1-3; D gene unclear. V lost 4 bases to trimming and J lost 4 bases, with 8 bases between them. The CDR3 is 13 residues long. The germline CDR1 and CDR2 sequences are MGHRA and YSYEKL. CDR3 coding DNA: TGCGCCAGCAGCCCCGCGGGGGGAAACACCATATATTTT. It encodes CASSPAGGNTIYF.

The chain is built from TRBV29-1 and TRBJ2-1; no firm D call. CDR3 length: 13 amino acids. The germline V gene encodes CDR1 SQVTM and CDR2 ANQGSEA. The germline V and J ends were trimmed by 2 bases and 0 bases, with 5 bases remaining between them. CDR3 residues: CSVERSSYNEQFF. As DNA, the CDR3 is TGCAGCGTTGAACGCAGCTCCTACAATGAGCAGTTCTTC.

The rearrangement joins TRBV4-1 to TRBJ1-5; D is unclear. CDR3 length equals 15 residues. The germline V gene has CDR1 MGHRA and CDR2 YSYEKL. Trimming took off 0 bases at V and 4 bases at J, with 10 bases between the two ends. CDR3 loop: CASSQDLTENQPQHF. The CDR3 nucleotides read TGCGCCAGCAGCCAAGATCTTACAGAAAATCAGCCCCAGCATTTT.

This clone has only one observation. V gene TRBV28 combines with J gene TRBJ2-1; tentative D call: TRBD1 (7 bases). From germline, CDR1 is MDHEN and CDR2 SYDVKM. This CDR3 is built from 15 residues. V lost 5 bases to trimming and J lost 1 base, with 12 bases between them. The CDR3 region is CASSRGDRSYNEQFF. For the CDR3, the DNA is TGTGCCAGCAGTCGCGGGGACAGATCCTACAATGAGCAGTTCTTC.

This chain links TRBV4-3 with TRBJ2-1; 9 bases agree with TRBD2. The CDR3 totals 15 residues. Germline V gives CDR1 LGHNA, CDR2 YSLEER. J gave up 4 bases and V 1 base, and 2 bases lay outside the gene matches. The CDR3 DNA follows: TGCGCCAGCAGCCAAGGAGCGGGAGGTTACAATGAGCAGTTCTTC. Protein product: CASSQGAGGYNEQFF.

This chain connects TRBV6-6 to TRBJ1-1; 9 bases agree with TRBD1. Germline CDR1 MNHNY, CDR2 SVGAGI (reference sequence). The V gene end was trimmed by 7 bases and the J gene end by 5 bases; junction bases not matched to a gene: 11. The CDR3 has 15 residues. The CDR3 DNA is TGTGCCAGCATCCTGACAGGGGGGCTGAGAACTGAAGCTTTCTTT. Its translation: CASILTGGLRTEAFF.

The V and J genes are TRBV19 and TRBJ1-1; D is perhaps TRBD1 (6 bases). V was cut by 4 bases and J by 1 base, with 10 bases left in between. This CDR3 is built from 14 residues. Germline V gene data show CDR1 as LNHDA and CDR2 as SQIVND (reference sequence). CDR3 region: CASSNQQGNTEAFF. The DNA for the CDR3 is TGTGCCAGTAGTAACCAACAGGGGAACACTGAAGCTTTCTTT. Filled out from reference TRBV19 and TRBJ1-1, the complete variable domain reads DGGITQSPKYLFRKEGQNVTLSCEQNLNHDAMYWYRQDPGQGLRLIYYSQIVNDFQKGDIAEGYSVSREKKESFPLTVTSAQKNPTAFYLCASSNQQGNTEAFFGQGTRLTVV.

J is TRBJ2-7 and V is TRBV6-4; 11 positions agree with TRBD2. Germline CDR1 MRHNA, CDR2 SNTAGT. V lost 6 bases to trimming and J lost 4 bases; unmatched junction nucleotides: 5. The length of the CDR3 is 14 residues. CDR3 DNA sequence: TGTGCCAGCAGCCCCGGGACTAGCGGATACGAGCAGTACTTC. As protein: CASSPGTSGYEQYF.

The chain employs TRBV28 and TRBJ1-2, with a possible D match to TRBD1 (5 bases). Per germline, CDR1 MDHEN and CDR2 SYDVKM. CDR3 length: 14 amino acids. V lost 1 base and J lost 6, with 12 bases in between. CDR3 DNA: TGTGCCAGCAGTTTATCAGGGCTCTTGGATGGCTACACCTTC. Residues: CASSLSGLLDGYTF.

The chain joins TRBV10-3 to TRBJ2-2; tentatively, D is TRBD2 (5 bases). Germline CDR1 ENHRY, CDR2 SYGVKD. V was shortened by 6 bases and J by 7 bases, with 21 bases between the two germline ends. The CDR3 totals 16 residues. In DNA, the CDR3 is TGTGCCATCAGCCCCGGGATCCAGATTTATCACGGGGAGCTGTTTTTT. Residues: CAISPGIQIYHGELFF.

The genes are TRBV7-2 and TRBJ2-7; a possible D gene is TRBD2 (6 bases). The germline V gene has CDR1 SGHTA and CDR2 FQGNSA. The CDR3 length is 14 residues. The ends were cut back, 5 bases at V and 4 bases at J, with 15 bases in the middle. DNA of the CDR3: TGTGCCAGCAGCCCGCTAGCGCCGAGTTACGAGCAGTACTTC. Protein: CASSPLAPSYEQYF.

The sample holds a few counts of this clone. This chain links TRBV19 with TRBJ2-1; weak D call: TRBD2 (6 bases). Germline CDR1 reads LNHDA; CDR2 reads SQIVND (reference sequence). Between the trimmed V and J ends, which lost 3 bases and 7 bases, there was a span of 10 bases. This CDR3 is built from 13 residues. CDR3 sequence (DNA): TGTGCCAGTAGTATTAAGGCGGGAAATGAGCAGTTCTTC. It encodes CASSIKAGNEQFF. The complete variable domain, with remaining parts taken from reference TRBV19 and TRBJ2-1, reads DGGITQSPKYLFRKEGQNVTLSCEQNLNHDAMYWYRQDPGQGLRLIYYSQIVNDFQKGDIAEGYSVSREKKESFPLTVTSAQKNPTAFYLCASSIKAGNEQFFGPGTRLTVL.

The chain combines TRBV28 with TRBJ1-5; possible D gene TRBD1, 6 bases. Looked up from germline, CDR1 is MDHEN and CDR2 is SYDVKM. Trimming shortened V by 2 bases and J by 0 bases, and 17 bases separated the two germline ends. This CDR3 is 18 amino acids long. The CDR3 sequence is CASSLGVLTGFSNQPQHF. In DNA, the CDR3 is TGTGCCAGCAGTTTAGGGGTGCTTACAGGGTTTAGCAATCAGCCCCAGCATTTT.

V gene TRBV6-6 combines with J gene TRBJ1-2; D is unresolved. The CDR3 loop spans 14 amino acids. V was pared by 4 bases and J by 8 bases, with 17 bases between. Germline CDR1 is MNHNY and CDR2 is SVGAGI (reference sequence). CDR3 sequence (DNA): TGTGCCAGCAGTTCCTCGACCGCCTCGGGGGGCTACACCTTC. It specifies CASSSSTASGGYTF.

V and J are TRBV28 and TRBJ2-1; 11 bases agree with TRBD2. V dropped 5 bases and J dropped 4; count of bases not matched to a gene: 16. This CDR3 is 19 amino acids long. Germline CDR1 MDHEN, CDR2 SYDVKM. CDR3 nucleotide sequence: TGTGCCAGCAGTCACACACAAATATACGGGACTAGCGGATACAATGAGCAGTTCTTC. This encodes CASSHTQIYGTSGYNEQFF.

The J gene is TRBJ2-2, the V gene TRBV7-9; 7 bases map to TRBD1. This CDR3 is 16 amino acids long. Germline-derived CDR1 and CDR2 are SEHNR and FQNEAQ (reference sequence). V shed 0 bases, J shed 7 bases, and the junction held 8 bases outside the gene matches. CDR3: CASSLAGGILIGELFF. The CDR3, as DNA: TGTGCCAGCAGCTTAGCAGGGGGCATCCTAATCGGGGAGCTGTTTTTT. Full variable domain (remainder filled in from reference TRBV7-9 and TRBJ2-2): DTGVSQNPRHKITKRGQNVTFRCDPISEHNRLYWYRQTLGQGPEFLTYFQNEAQLEKSRLLSDRFSAERPKGSFSTLEIQRTEQGDSAMYLCASSLAGGILIGELFFGEGSRLTVL.

The DNA of the CDR3 is TGTGCCTGGAGTAGGTGGGGGGTTGGGGAGCTGTTTTTT. Translating gives CAWSRWGVGELFF. The V and J genes are TRBV30 and TRBJ2-2; D is perhaps TRBD2 (6 bases). CDR1 is GTSNPN, CDR2 SVGIG, per germline (reference sequence). The CDR3 has 13 residues. Trimming took off 2 bases at V and 8 bases at J, with 12 bases between the two ends.

The CDR3 reads CAWDTRGTDTQYF. The CDR3 DNA sequence: TGTGCCTGGGACACCCGGGGAACAGATACGCAGTATTTT. This rearrangement joins TRBV30 to TRBJ2-3; the D gene is possibly TRBD2 (5 bases). This CDR3 region has 13 residues. Trimming shortened V by 5 bases and J by 3 bases, and 12 bases separated the two germline ends. Germline lookup yields CDR1 GTSNPN and CDR2 SVGIG (reference sequence).

This rearrangement joins TRBV28 to TRBJ2-6; 7 bases align to TRBD2. The CDR3 consists of 18 residues. Germline values: CDR1 MDHEN, CDR2 SYDVKM. Trimming cost V 3 bases and J 1 base; bases outside gene matches: 9. The CDR3 spells CASSFSWREFSGANVLTF. The CDR3 nucleotides are TGTGCCAGCAGTTTTTCGTGGCGGGAGTTTTCTGGGGCCAACGTCCTGACTTTC.

This CDR3 is CASSFPSYGYTF. The CDR3 DNA reads TGTGCCAGTAGCTTTCCGAGTTATGGCTACACCTTC. This sequence joins TRBV19 and TRBJ1-2; D not resolved. Germline V gene data show CDR1 as LNHDA and CDR2 as SQIVND (reference sequence). The CDR3 covers 12 residues. With 6 bases removed from V and 5 bases from J, the gap between germline ends came to 10 bases. The variable domain in full, with the rest retrieved from reference TRBV19 and TRBJ1-2, is DGGITQSPKYLFRKEGQNVTLSCEQNLNHDAMYWYRQDPGQGLRLIYYSQIVNDFQKGDIAEGYSVSREKKESFPLTVTSAQKNPTAFYLCASSFPSYGYTFGSGTRLTVV.

Notes on this clone: Other nucleotide sequences from this sample produce the same CDR3. The chain recombines TRBV2 with TRBJ2-7, with D unresolved. The CDR3 is 11 amino acids. Trimming removed 7 bases at V and 3 bases at J, with 7 bases between. CDR1 is SNHLY, CDR2 FYNNEI, per germline. CDR3 residues: CASTPGYEQYF. In DNA form, the CDR3 reads TGTGCCAGCACCCCAGGCTACGAGCAGTACTTC.

V gene TRBV4-1 combines with J gene TRBJ2-1; D is possibly TRBD1 (5 bases). The CDR3 length is 13 residues. V was cut by 2 bases and J by 7 bases, with 9 bases left in between. Germline values: CDR1 MGHRA, CDR2 YSYEKL. The CDR3 nucleotides are TGCGCCAGCAGCCAAAGACAGACTAATGAGCAGTTCTTC. Amino acids: CASSQRQTNEQFF.

The chain couples TRBV19 to TRBJ2-3, with 8 bases aligning to TRBD2. Germline V gene lookup returns CDR1 LNHDA and CDR2 SQIVND (reference sequence). CDR3 size: 17 residues. The trim removed 2 bases at V and 1 base at J, leaving 8 bases unmatched. CDR3 nucleotide sequence: TGTGCCAGTAGTATACGGATTACTAGCGGACGCACAGATACGCAGTATTTT. Translation gives CASSIRITSGRTDTQYF.